This T cell receptor beta chain comes out of a study of T cell repertoires in cytomegalovirus infection. Study in general: Matching HLA type and CMV infection were both indicated by public TCR beta signatures. Notes on the study in general: Cumulated frequencies of public TCR beta families served to identify carriers of CMV plus the relevant HLA.

The CDR3 loop spans 17 amino acids. The V segment lost 2 bases and the J segment 6 bases; nucleotides outside the gene matches: 11. CDR1 is LGHNA, CDR2 YSLEER, per germline. TCRdb reprocessed the reads via MiXCR and lists one record per CDR3 protein. This sample has about 830,000 distinct CDR3 sequences, with 30% to 35% found just once. In its sample, this clonotype was seen once. Antigen: not known. Sequenced here: cultured CD8+ T cells from PBMCs, sampled from culture after CMV antigen stimulation. The sequence was obtained from a human donor in good health (CMV status not recorded). Some clones in this sample may be carry-over from other donors' samples. This chain connects TRBV4-3 to TRBJ2-3; 10 bases line up with TRBD2. The CDR3 region has the DNA TGCGCCAGCAGCCAACAAGGGGCTAGCGGGGGAAGGGATACGCAGTATTTT. As protein: CASSQQGASGGRDTQYF.